This T cell receptor beta chain derives from a study of T cells in Graves' hyperthyroidism and ophthalmopathy. Study-level results: Ophthalmopathy was separated from stable hyperthyroidism by a 13 V-J model.

Trimming took off 6 bases at V and 4 bases at J, with 6 bases between the two ends. This CDR3 contains 11 residues. CDR1 is ENHRY and CDR2 is SYGVKD in the germline V gene. Template material for amplifying TCR beta CDR3 regions consisted of RNA transcripts. The TCR CDR3 first-round RT-PCR relied on the HTBI primer set. TCRdb re-analysed the multiplex PCR reads in MiXCR, keeping a single row per CDR3 protein. This sample carries hundreds of thousands of distinct CDR3 sequences, 40% to 55% of them seen once, and the ten largest clones take 8.2%. A word on this clonotype: Its antigen is unidentified.

Newly diagnosed hyperthyroidism patients aged 18 to 65 years had disease lasting under 2 months. The chain employs TRBV10-3 and TRBJ1-1; D is uncertain. This TCR came from a young woman with Graves' hyperthyroidism. The sequencing sample was made of peripheral blood or thyroid tissue (not recorded which). The CDR3 reads CAISPVTEAFF. Written as DNA, the CDR3 is TGTGCCATCAGCCCTGTCACTGAAGCTTTCTTT.